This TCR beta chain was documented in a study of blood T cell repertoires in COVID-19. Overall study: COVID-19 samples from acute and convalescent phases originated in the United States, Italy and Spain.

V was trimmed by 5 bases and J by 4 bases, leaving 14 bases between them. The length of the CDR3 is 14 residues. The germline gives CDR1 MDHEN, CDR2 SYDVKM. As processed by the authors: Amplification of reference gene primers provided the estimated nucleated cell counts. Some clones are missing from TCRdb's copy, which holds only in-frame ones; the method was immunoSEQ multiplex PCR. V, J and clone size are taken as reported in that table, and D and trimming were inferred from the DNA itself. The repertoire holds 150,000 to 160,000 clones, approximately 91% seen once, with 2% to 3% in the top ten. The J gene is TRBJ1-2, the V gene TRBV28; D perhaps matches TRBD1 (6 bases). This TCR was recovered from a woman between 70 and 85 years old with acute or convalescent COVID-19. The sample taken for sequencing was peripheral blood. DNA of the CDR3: TGTGCCAGCAGTCCGACAGGTTGGGCCTATGGCTACACCTTC. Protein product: CASSPTGWAYGYTF.